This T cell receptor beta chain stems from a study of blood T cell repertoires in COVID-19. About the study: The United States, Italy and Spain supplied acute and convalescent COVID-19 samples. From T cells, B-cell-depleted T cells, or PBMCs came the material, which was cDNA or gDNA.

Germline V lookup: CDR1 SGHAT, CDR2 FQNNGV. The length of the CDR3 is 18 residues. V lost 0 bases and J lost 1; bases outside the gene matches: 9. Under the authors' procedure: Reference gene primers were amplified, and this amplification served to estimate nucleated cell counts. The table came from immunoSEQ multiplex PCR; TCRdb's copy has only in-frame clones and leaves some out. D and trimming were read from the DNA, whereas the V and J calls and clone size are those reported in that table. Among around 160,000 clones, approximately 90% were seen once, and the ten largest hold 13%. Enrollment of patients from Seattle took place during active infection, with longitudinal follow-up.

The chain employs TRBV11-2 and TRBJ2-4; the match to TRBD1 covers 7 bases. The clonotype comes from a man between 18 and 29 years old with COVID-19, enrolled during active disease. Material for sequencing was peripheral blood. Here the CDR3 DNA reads TGTGCCAGCAGCTTAGAGGCCGGCAGGGGGTTGGCCAAAAACATTCAGTACTTC. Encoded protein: CASSLEAGRGLAKNIQYF.